One sample yielded the 3 T cell receptor beta chains listed below, sequenced in a study of T cell repertoires in cytomegalovirus infection. These receptors' targets are unknown. TCRdb used MiXCR to reprocess the reads, holding one entry per CDR3 protein. The sample shows roughly 80,000 distinct CDR3 sequences, 20% to 30% of them seen only once. This sample comprised CD8+ T cells from cultured PBMCs, obtained from culture after CMV antigen stimulation. Source of these receptors: a human donor in good health (CMV status not recorded). Some clones in this sample may be carry-over from other donors' samples.

The chain links TRBV19 to TRBJ1-6, with D possibly TRBD1 on 5 matching bases. The V and J ends lost 3 bases and 5 bases respectively, with 8 bases between them. The CDR3 contains 14 residues. Germline values: CDR1 LNHDA, CDR2 SQIVND (reference sequence). The CDR3 sequence: CASSIWGDNSPLHF. The CDR3 DNA reads TGTGCCAGTAGTATTTGGGGCGATAATTCACCCCTCCACTTT. The full variable domain, rest sourced from reference TRBV19 and TRBJ1-6, is DGGITQSPKYLFRKEGQNVTLSCEQNLNHDAMYWYRQDPGQGLRLIYYSQIVNDFQKGDIAEGYSVSREKKESFPLTVTSAQKNPTAFYLCASSIWGDNSPLHFGNGTRLTVT.

The sample holds a few counts of this clonotype. The chain employs TRBV12-3 or TRBV12-4 and TRBJ2-3; a weak D match, TRBD2 (7 bases). V was clipped by 4 bases and J by 3 bases, with 14 bases between them. This CDR3 comprises 15 residues. In DNA, the CDR3 is TGTGCCAGCAGTTATGTCGGGGGGCCTACAGATACGCAGTATTTT. It specifies CASSYVGGPTDTQYF.

The V and J genes are TRBV5-4 and TRBJ2-1; TRBD2 is a possible D gene (5 bases). V was trimmed by 2 bases and J by 0 bases, leaving 9 bases between them. Per the germline V gene, CDR1 is SGHNT and CDR2 is YYREEE (reference sequence). The CDR3 contains 15 residues. Here the CDR3 DNA reads TGTGCCAGCAGCTTCCAAGGGAGCTCCTACAATGAGCAGTTCTTC. Protein product: CASSFQGSSYNEQFF.